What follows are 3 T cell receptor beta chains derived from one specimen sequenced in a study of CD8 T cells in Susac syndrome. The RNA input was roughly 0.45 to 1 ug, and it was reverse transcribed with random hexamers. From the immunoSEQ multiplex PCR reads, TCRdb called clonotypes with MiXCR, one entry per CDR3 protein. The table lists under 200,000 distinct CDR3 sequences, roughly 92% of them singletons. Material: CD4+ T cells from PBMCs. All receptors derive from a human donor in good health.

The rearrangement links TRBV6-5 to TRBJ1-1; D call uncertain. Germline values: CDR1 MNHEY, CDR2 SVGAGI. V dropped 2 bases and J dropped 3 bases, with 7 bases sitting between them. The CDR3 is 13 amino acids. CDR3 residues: CASSYNQYTEAFF. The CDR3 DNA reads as TGTGCCAGCAGTTACAATCAGTACACTGAAGCTTTCTTT.

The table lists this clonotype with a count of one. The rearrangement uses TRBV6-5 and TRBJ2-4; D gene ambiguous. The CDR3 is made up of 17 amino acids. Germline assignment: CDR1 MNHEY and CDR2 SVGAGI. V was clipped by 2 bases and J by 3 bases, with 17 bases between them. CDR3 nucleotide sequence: TGTGCCAGCAGTTACAGCCCAGGTGCGGTTGGCAAAAACATTCAGTACTTC. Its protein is CASSYSPGAVGKNIQYF.

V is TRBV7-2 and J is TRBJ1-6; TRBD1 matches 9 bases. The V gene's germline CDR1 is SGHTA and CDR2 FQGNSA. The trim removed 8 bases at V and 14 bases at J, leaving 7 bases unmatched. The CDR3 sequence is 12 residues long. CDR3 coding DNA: TGTGCCAGCCAGGTGGGACAGGGTGCCCTCCACTTT. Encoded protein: CASQVGQGALHF.